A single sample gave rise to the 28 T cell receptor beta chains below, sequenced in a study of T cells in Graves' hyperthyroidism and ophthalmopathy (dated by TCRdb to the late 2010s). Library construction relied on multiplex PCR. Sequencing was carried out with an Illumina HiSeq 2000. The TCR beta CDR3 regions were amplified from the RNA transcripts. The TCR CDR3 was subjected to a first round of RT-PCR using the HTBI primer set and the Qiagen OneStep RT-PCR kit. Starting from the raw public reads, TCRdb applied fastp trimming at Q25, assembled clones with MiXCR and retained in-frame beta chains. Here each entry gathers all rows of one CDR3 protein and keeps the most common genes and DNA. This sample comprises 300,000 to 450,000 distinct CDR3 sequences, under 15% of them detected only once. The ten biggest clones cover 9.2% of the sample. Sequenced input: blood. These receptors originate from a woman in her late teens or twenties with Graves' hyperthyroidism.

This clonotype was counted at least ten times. CDR3: CASSLGFGGNTIYF. The CDR3 DNA is TGTGCCAGCAGCTTGGGTTTCGGTGGAAACACCATATATTTT. The chain couples TRBV11-2 to TRBJ1-3; D gene uncertain. V dropped 3 bases and J dropped 3 bases, with 9 bases sitting between them. The CDR3 contains 14 residues. Germline CDR1 is SGHAT and CDR2 is FQNNGV.

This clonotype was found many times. DNA of the CDR3: TGTGCCACCCAGCGGGGACAGGGGAACACTGAAGCTTTCTTT. Residues: CATQRGQGNTEAFF. The V gene is TRBV19, the J gene TRBJ1-1; the match to TRBD1 covers 9 bases. Trimming at V came to 10 bases and at J to 1 base, leaving 7 bases not matched to a gene. CDR3 length: 14 amino acids. Germline V CDR1 and CDR2: LNHDA, SQIVND (reference sequence).

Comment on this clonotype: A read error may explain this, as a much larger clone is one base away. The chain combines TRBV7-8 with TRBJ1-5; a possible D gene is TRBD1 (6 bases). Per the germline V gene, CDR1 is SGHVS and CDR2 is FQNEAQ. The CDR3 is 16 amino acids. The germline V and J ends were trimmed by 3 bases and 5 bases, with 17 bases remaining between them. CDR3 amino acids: CASSFRRGLGDQPQHF. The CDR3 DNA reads TGTGCCAGCAGCTTCAGGCGGGGGCTAGGAGATCAGCCCCAGCATTTT.

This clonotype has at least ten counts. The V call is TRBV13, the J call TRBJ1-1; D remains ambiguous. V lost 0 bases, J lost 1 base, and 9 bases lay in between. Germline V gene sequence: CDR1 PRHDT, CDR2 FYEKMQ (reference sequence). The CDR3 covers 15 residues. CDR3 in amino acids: CASSLGGVTNTEAFF. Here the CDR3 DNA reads TGTGCCAGCAGCTTAGGTGGGGTTACGAACACTGAAGCTTTCTTT. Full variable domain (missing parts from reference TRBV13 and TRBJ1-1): AAGVIQSPRHLIKEKRETATLKCYPIPRHDTVYWYQQGPGQDPQFLISFYEKMQSDKGSIPDRFSAQQFSDYHSELNMSSLELGDSALYFCASSLGGVTNTEAFFGQGTRLTVV.

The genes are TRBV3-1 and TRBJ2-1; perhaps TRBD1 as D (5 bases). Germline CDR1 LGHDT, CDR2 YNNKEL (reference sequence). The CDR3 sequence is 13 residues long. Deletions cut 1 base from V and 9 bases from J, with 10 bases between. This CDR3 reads CASSQGATGEQFF. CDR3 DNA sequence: TGTGCCAGCAGCCAAGGGGCCACAGGTGAGCAGTTCTTC.

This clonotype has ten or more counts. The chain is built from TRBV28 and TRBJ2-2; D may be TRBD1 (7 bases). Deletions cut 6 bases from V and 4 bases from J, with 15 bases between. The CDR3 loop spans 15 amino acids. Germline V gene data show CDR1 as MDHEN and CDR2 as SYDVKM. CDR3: CASRTTGEVTGELFF. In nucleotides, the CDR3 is TGTGCCAGCAGGACCACAGGGGAGGTCACCGGGGAGCTGTTTTTT.

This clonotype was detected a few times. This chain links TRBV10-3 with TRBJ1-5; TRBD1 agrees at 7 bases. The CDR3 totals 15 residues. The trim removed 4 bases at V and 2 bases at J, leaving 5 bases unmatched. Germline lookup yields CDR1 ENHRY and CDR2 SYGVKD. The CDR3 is CAISAGQGGNQPQHF. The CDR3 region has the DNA TGTGCCATCAGTGCGGGCCAGGGGGGCAATCAGCCCCAGCATTTT.

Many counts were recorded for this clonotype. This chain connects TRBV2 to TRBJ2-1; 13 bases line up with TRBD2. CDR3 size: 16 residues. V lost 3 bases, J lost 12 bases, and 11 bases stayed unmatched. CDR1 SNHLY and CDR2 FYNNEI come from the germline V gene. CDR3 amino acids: CASSDDWGTSGMPQFF. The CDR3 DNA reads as TGTGCCAGCAGTGACGATTGGGGGACTAGCGGGATGCCGCAGTTCTTC.

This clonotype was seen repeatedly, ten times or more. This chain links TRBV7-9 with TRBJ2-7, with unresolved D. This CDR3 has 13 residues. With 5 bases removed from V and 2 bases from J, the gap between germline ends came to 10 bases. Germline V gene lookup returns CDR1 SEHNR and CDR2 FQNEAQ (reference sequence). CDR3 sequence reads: CASSPTWAYEQYF. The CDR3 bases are TGTGCCAGCAGCCCAACGTGGGCCTACGAGCAGTACTTC.

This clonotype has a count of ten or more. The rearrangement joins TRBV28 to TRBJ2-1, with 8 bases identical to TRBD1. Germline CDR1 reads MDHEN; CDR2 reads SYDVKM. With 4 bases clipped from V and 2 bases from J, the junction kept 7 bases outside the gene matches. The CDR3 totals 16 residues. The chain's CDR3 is CASSSSRGRAYNEQFF. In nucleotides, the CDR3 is TGTGCCAGCAGTTCCTCCAGGGGGCGAGCCTACAATGAGCAGTTCTTC.

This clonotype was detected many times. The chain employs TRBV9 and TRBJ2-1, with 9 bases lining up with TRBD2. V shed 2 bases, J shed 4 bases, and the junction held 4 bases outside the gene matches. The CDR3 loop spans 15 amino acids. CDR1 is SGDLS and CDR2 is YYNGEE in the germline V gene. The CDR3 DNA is TGTGCCAGCAGCGTGACTAGCGGTTGGTACAATGAGCAGTTCTTC. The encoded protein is CASSVTSGWYNEQFF.

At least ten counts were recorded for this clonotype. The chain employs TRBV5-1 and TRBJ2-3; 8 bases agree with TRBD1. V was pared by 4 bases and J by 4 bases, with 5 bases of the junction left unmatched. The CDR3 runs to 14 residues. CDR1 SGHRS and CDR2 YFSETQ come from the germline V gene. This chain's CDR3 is CASSTDRGPDTQYF. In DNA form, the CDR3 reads TGCGCCAGCAGCACCGACAGGGGCCCAGATACGCAGTATTTT.

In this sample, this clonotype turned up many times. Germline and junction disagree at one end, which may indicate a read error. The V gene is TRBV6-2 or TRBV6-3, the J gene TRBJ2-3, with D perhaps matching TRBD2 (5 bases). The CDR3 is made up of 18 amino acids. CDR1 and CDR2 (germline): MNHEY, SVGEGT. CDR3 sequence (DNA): TGTGCCAGCAATTACATACCTGAACGCGGGTATAGCACAGATACGCAGTATTTT. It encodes CASNYIPERGYSTDTQYF.

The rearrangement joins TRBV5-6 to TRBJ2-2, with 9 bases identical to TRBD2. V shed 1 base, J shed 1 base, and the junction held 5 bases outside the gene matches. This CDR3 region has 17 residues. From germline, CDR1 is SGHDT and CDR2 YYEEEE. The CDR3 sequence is CASSLLRAGGNTGELFF. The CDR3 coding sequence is TGTGCCAGCAGCTTGCTGAGAGCGGGAGGGAACACCGGGGAGCTGTTTTTT. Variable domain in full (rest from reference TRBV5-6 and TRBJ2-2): DAGVTQSPTHLIKTRGQQVTLRCSPKSGHDTVSWYQQALGQGPQFIFQYYEEEERQRGNFPDRFSGHQFPNYSSELNVNALLLGDSALYLCASSLLRAGGNTGELFFGEGSRLTVL.

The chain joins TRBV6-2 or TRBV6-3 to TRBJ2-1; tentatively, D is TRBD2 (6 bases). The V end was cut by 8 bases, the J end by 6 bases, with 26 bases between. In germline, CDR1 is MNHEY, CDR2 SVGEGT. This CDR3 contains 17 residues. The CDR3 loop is CASSPGWGGSWANEQFF. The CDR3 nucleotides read TGTGCCAGCTCTCCTGGTTGGGGAGGCTCGTGGGCCAATGAGCAGTTCTTC.

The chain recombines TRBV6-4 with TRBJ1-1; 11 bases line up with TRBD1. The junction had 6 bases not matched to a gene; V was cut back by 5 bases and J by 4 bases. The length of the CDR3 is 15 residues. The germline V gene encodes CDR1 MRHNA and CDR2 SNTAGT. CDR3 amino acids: CASSYAGTGGTEAFF. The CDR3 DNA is TGTGCCAGCAGTTATGCCGGGACAGGGGGCACTGAAGCTTTCTTT.

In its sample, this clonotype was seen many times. The CDR3 region is CAISSSTGDQETQYF. In DNA form, the CDR3 reads TGTGCCATCAGCTCATCGACAGGGGATCAAGAGACCCAGTACTTC. The chain recombines TRBV10-3 with TRBJ2-5; TRBD1 agrees at 8 bases. The CDR3 runs to 15 residues. Germline V lookup: CDR1 ENHRY, CDR2 SYGVKD. The V segment lost 6 bases and the J segment 2 bases; nucleotides outside the gene matches: 8.

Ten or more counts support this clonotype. The CDR3 here is CASNKGGNGYTF. The CDR3 coding sequence is TGTGCCAGCAACAAGGGGGGGAATGGCTACACCTTC. V and J are TRBV7-2 and TRBJ1-2; D may be TRBD1 (6 bases). Per the germline V gene, CDR1 is SGHTA and CDR2 is FQGNSA. Trimming shortened V by 7 bases and J by 6 bases, and 12 bases separated the two germline ends. The CDR3 consists of 12 residues.

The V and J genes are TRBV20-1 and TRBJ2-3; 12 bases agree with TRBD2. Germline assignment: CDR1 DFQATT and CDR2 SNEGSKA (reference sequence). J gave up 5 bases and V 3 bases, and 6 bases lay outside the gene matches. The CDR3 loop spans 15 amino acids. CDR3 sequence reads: CSARRTSGNEDTQYF. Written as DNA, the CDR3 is TGCAGTGCTAGGCGGACTAGCGGGAATGAAGATACGCAGTATTTT.

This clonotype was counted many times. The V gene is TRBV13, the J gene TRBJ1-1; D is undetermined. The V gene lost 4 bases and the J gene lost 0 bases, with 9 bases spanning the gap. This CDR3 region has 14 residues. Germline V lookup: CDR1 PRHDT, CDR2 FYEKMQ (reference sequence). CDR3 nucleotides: TGTGCCAGCAGCTCCTGGTGGATGAACACTGAAGCTTTCTTT. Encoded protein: CASSSWWMNTEAFF.

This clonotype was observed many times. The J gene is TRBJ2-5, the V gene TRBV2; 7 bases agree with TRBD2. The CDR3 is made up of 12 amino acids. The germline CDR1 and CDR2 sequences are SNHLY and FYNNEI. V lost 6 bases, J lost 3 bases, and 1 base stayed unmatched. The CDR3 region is CASSGGKETQYF. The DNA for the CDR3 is TGTGCCAGCAGCGGGGGGAAAGAGACCCAGTACTTC.

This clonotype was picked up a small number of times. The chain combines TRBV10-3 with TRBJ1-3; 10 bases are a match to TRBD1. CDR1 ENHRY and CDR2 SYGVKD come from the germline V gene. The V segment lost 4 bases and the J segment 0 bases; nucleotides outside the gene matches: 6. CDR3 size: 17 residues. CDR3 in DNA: TGTGCCATCAGTGCTAGGACAGGGGGAGGCTCTGGAAACACCATATATTTT. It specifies CAISARTGGGSGNTIYF.

The CDR3 loop is CASRSALNYEQYF. The CDR3 DNA is TGTGCCAGCAGATCGGCCCTCAACTACGAGCAGTACTTC. The chain links TRBV6-1 to TRBJ2-7; D is unclear. Trimming took 6 bases from V and 3 from J, leaving 12 bases between them. This CDR3 contains 13 residues. Germline values: CDR1 MNHNS, CDR2 SASEGT.

The CDR3 nucleotides read TGTGCCAGCAGCGATAAGGGTACAGGGGCCAACGTCCTGACTTTC. Amino acids: CASSDKGTGANVLTF. The gene calls are TRBV7-9 and TRBJ2-6; D gene uncertain. From germline, CDR1 is SEHNR and CDR2 FQNEAQ (reference sequence). The CDR3 contains 15 residues. The germline V and J ends were trimmed by 5 bases and 4 bases, with 12 bases remaining between them.

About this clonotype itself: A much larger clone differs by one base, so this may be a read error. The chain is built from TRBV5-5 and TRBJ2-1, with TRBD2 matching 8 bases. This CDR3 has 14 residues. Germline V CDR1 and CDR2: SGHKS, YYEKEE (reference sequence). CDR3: CASNLTSEFNEQFF. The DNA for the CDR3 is TGTGCCAGCAACTTGACTAGCGAGTTCAATGAGCAGTTCTTC. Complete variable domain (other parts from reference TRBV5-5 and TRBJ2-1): DAGVTQSPTHLIKTRGQQVTLRCSPISGHKSVSWYQQVLGQGPQFIFQYYEKEERGRGNFPDRFSARQFPNYSSELNVNALLLGDSALYLCASNLTSEFNEQFFGPGTRLTVL.

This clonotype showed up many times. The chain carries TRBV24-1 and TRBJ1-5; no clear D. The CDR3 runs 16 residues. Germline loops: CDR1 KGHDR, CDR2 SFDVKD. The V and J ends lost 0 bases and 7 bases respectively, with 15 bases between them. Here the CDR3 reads CATSDLLGRSRQPQHF. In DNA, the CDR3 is TGTGCCACCAGTGATTTGCTCGGCAGAAGTAGGCAGCCCCAGCATTTT.

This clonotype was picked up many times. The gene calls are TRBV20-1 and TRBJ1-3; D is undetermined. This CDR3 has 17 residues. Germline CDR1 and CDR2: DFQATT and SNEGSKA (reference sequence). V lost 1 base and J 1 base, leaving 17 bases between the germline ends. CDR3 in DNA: TGCAGTGCTAGAGCCTCACGGAGAAGCCAATCTGGAAACACCATATATTTT. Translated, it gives CSARASRRSQSGNTIYF.

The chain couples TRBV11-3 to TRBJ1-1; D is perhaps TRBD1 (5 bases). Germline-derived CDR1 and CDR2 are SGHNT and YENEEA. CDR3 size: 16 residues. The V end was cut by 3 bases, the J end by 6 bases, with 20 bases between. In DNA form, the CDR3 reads TGTGCCAGCAGCTTGATAGCGGGGACTGTACGACCTGAAGCTTTCTTT. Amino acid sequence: CASSLIAGTVRPEAFF.